The next 17 T cell receptor beta chains were all read from a single sample in a study of blood T cell repertoires in COVID-19. Using immunoSEQ multiplex PCR, the repertoire was profiled, and TCRdb retains in-frame clones only, with some absent. This table has a few hundred thousand clones, 80% to 85% appearing once. Material: peripheral blood. These receptor sequences come from a woman aged 55-70 years with acute or convalescent COVID-19.

The chain joins TRBV2 to TRBJ1-2; D may be TRBD1 (6 bases). The V end was cut by 7 bases, the J end by 1 base, with 16 bases between. Germline V gene sequence: CDR1 SNHLY, CDR2 FYNNEI. This CDR3 is 15 amino acids long. CDR3 sequence: CASTLTGELNYGYTF. The CDR3 coding sequence is TGTGCCAGCACCCTGACAGGAGAACTTAACTATGGCTACACCTTC.

The genes are TRBV28 and TRBJ2-7; 10 bases are a match to TRBD2. The CDR3 sequence is 18 residues long. Germline V CDR1 and CDR2: MDHEN, SYDVKM. The junction had 20 bases not matched to a gene; V was cut back by 5 bases and J by 7 bases. The CDR3 sequence is CASSPPGIAGGVLGEQYF. The DNA for the CDR3 is TGTGCCAGCAGTCCACCCGGAATAGCGGGGGGAGTCTTGGGTGAGCAGTACTTC.

V gene TRBV6-5 combines with J gene TRBJ2-2; maybe TRBD1 (5 bases). The CDR3 is 13 residues long. CDR1 is MNHEY and CDR2 is SVGAGI in the germline V gene. Deletions cut 0 bases from V and 6 bases from J, with 5 bases between. The CDR3 nucleotides read TGTGCCAGCAGTTACTCGGGGCCCGGGGAGCTGTTTTTT. The encoded protein is CASSYSGPGELFF.

This chain's CDR3 is CASSQGTGTYEQYF. DNA of the CDR3: TGTGCCAGCAGCCAAGGGACAGGCACCTACGAGCAGTACTTC. The chain is built from TRBV3-1 (or the pseudogene TRBV3-2) and TRBJ2-7; TRBD1 matches at 7 bases. V lost 1 base and J lost 2; bases outside the gene matches: 2. Germline V CDR1 and CDR2: LGHDT, YNNKEL (reference sequence). CDR3 length: 14 amino acids.

The V and J genes are TRBV19 and TRBJ2-7; TRBD1 agrees at 8 bases. Germline loops: CDR1 LNHDA, CDR2 SQIVND (reference sequence). V gave up 6 bases and J gave up 2 bases; unmatched junction bases: 9. CDR3 length: 15 residues. CDR3 DNA: TGTGCCAGTAGGGAGACGGGGACAGGACCCTACGAGCAGTACTTC. Protein product: CASRETGTGPYEQYF.

The chain carries TRBV14 and TRBJ2-7, with a possible D match to TRBD2 (5 bases). The CDR3 is 13 residues long. Germline values: CDR1 SGHDN, CDR2 FVKESK. V gave up 1 base and J gave up 6 bases, with 10 bases separating them. The CDR3 DNA follows: TGTGCCAGCAGCCAAGCCCTCCGGGGCGAGCAGTACTTC. It encodes CASSQALRGEQYF.

The chain employs TRBV19 and TRBJ1-2, with unresolved D. This CDR3 spans 11 amino acids. V shed 6 bases and J shed 2 bases, with 4 bases lying between them. Looked up from germline, CDR1 is LNHDA and CDR2 is SQIVND (reference sequence). The CDR3 region is CASRENYGYTF. In nucleotides, the CDR3 is TGTGCCAGTAGGGAGAACTATGGCTACACCTTC.

The chain is built from TRBV7-6 and TRBJ2-3; 8 nucleotides align to TRBD2. The CDR3 extends over 15 amino acids. In germline, CDR1 is SGHVS, CDR2 FNYEAQ. The V segment lost 5 bases and the J segment 5 bases; nucleotides outside the gene matches: 9. CDR3 loop: CASSRGGAFVDTQYF. For the CDR3, the DNA is TGTGCCAGCAGCCGGGGGGGGGCGTTCGTAGATACGCAGTATTTT.

The CDR3 loop is CASTTSVTSQLIYNEQFF. In nucleotides, the CDR3 is TGTGCCAGTACCACATCGGTGACTAGCCAATTAATTTACAATGAGCAGTTCTTC. The rearrangement links TRBV19 to TRBJ2-1; 7 bases are shared with TRBD2. The J segment lost 4 bases and the V segment lost 7 bases, leaving 19 bases of the junction unmatched. CDR1 and CDR2 from the germline V gene are LNHDA and SQIVND (reference sequence). This CDR3 comprises 18 residues.

In its sample, this clone was seen once. V gene TRBV9 combines with J gene TRBJ2-5, with D perhaps TRBD2 (5 bases). The CDR3 length is 12 residues. Deletions cut 0 bases from V and 7 bases from J, with 7 bases between. Per germline, CDR1 SGDLS and CDR2 YYNGEE. In DNA, the CDR3 is TGTGCCAGCAGCGTAGCCGCGGGGACCCAGTACTTC. It encodes CASSVAAGTQYF.

The chain recombines TRBV6-1 with TRBJ1-5; D is unclear. CDR3 length: 14 amino acids. The germline gives CDR1 MNHNS, CDR2 SASEGT. The V gene lost 1 base and the J gene lost 6 bases, with 10 bases spanning the gap. CDR3 nucleotide sequence: TGTGCCAGCAGTGAAGACAGTTCAGGTCAGCCCCAGCATTTT. Amino acids: CASSEDSSGQPQHF.

The count of this clone is one. This rearrangement joins TRBV10-3 to TRBJ1-2; 9 bases are shared with TRBD1. The CDR3 contains 11 residues. Germline trimming cut 10 bases from V and 8 bases from J; bases unmatched to any gene: 5. The germline V gene has CDR1 ENHRY and CDR2 SYGVKD. This chain's CDR3 is CAKTGGNGYTF. CDR3 bases: TGTGCCAAGACAGGGGGAAACGGCTACACCTTC.

Only a few counts were recorded for this clone. The CDR3 region has the DNA TGTGCCAGCAGCTTGCTAGCAGCCTACTACGAGCAGTACTTC. This translates into CASSLLAAYYEQYF. The V gene is TRBV5-6, the J gene TRBJ2-7; tentatively, D is TRBD2 (5 bases). CDR1 is SGHDT and CDR2 is YYEEEE in the germline V gene. V was trimmed by 1 base and J by 3 bases, leaving 11 bases between them. The CDR3 consists of 14 residues.

This clone was seen more than once but under ten times. V is TRBV5-1 and J is TRBJ2-7; possibly TRBD1 for D (8 bases). V was clipped by 4 bases and J by 3 bases, with 14 bases between them. The CDR3 has 14 residues. Per germline, CDR1 SGHRS and CDR2 YFSETQ. CDR3 sequence reads: CASSLTGEGYEQYF. Here the CDR3 DNA reads TGCGCCAGCAGCCTGACAGGGGAGGGCTACGAGCAGTACTTC. The whole variable domain, filled in from reference TRBV5-1 and TRBJ2-7, reads KAGVTQTPRYLIKTRGQQVTLSCSPISGHRSVSWYQQTPGQGLQFLFEYFSETQRNKGNFPGRFSGRQFSNSRSEMNVSTLELGDSALYLCASSLTGEGYEQYFGPGTRLTVT.

This clone was observed once. The rearrangement uses TRBV30 and TRBJ2-2; 7 bases line up with TRBD1. From germline, CDR1 is GTSNPN and CDR2 SVGIG (reference sequence). The CDR3 covers 12 residues. The V segment lost 6 bases and the J segment 3 bases; nucleotides outside the gene matches: 1. CDR3 sequence reads: CACTGDTGELFF. DNA for the CDR3: TGTGCCTGCACAGGGGACACCGGGGAGCTGTTTTTT. The variable domain in full, with the rest retrieved from reference TRBV30 and TRBJ2-2, is SQTIHQWPATLVQPVGSPLSLECTVEGTSNPNLYWYRQAAGRGLQLLFYSVGIGQISSEVPQNLSASRPQDRQFILSSKKLLLSDSGFYLCACTGDTGELFFGEGSRLTVL.

The chain is built from TRBV4-1 and TRBJ1-1, with 8 bases matching TRBD1. Germline V gene sequence: CDR1 MGHRA, CDR2 YSYEKL. V lost 5 bases, J lost 1 base, and 6 bases stayed unmatched. The CDR3 is 15 amino acids. CDR3 sequence reads: CASSDRTGPNTEAFF. In nucleotides, the CDR3 is TGCGCCAGCAGCGACCGGACAGGGCCGAACACTGAAGCTTTCTTT.

The chain carries TRBV23-1 and TRBJ1-2, with a tentative D call TRBD1 (6 bases). TRBV23-1 is designated an ORF whose function remains uncertain. V lost 1 base, J lost 3 bases, and 18 bases lay in between. The CDR3 is 17 amino acids. CDR3 amino acids: CASSQLMGGRTYYGYTF. In DNA form, the CDR3 reads TGCGCCAGCAGTCAATTAATGGGGGGGCGGACTTACTATGGCTACACCTTC.